This TCR beta chain emerged from a study of blood T cell repertoires in COVID-19. Across the whole study: Researchers got acute and convalescent COVID-19 samples from the United States, Italy and Spain.

As handled by the study authors: Reference gene primer amplification gave nucleated cell count estimates. Repertoires were generated with immunoSEQ multiplex PCR, while TCRdb's copy carries only in-frame clones and drops some. The V and J calls and clone size were taken over from that table, and D and trimming were inferred from the DNA. Here the sample spans 45,000 to 55,000 clones, roughly nine tenths being singletons. In germline, CDR1 is MDHEN, CDR2 SYDVKM. This CDR3 is 10 amino acids long. V was cut by 6 bases and J by 4 bases, with 4 bases left in between. This chain joins TRBV28 and TRBJ2-7; no definite D call. This TCR came from a woman in her thirties or forties with active COVID-19. The source material was peripheral blood. DNA of the CDR3: TGTGCCAGCAGCCGTTACGAGCAGTACTTC. This codes for CASSRYEQYF.